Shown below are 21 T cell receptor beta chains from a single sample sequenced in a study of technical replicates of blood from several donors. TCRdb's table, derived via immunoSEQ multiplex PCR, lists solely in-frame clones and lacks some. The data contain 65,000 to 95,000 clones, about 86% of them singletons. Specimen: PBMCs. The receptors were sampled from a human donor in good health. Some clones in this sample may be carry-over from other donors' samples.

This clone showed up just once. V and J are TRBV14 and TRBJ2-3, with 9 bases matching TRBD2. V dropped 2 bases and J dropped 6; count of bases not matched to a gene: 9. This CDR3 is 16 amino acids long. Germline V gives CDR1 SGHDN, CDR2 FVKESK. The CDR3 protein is CASSQQGGGAPDTQYF. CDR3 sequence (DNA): TGTGCCAGCAGCCAACAGGGCGGGGGGGCCCCGGATACGCAGTATTTT.

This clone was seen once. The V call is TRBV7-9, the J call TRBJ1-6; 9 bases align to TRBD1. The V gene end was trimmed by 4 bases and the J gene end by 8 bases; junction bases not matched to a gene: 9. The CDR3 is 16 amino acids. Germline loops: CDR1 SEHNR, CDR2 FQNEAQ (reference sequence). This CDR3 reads CASSYLTGGQDSPLHF. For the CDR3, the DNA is TGTGCCAGCAGCTACTTAACAGGGGGCCAAGATTCACCCCTCCACTTT. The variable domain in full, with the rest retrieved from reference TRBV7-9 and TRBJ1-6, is DTGVSQNPRHKITKRGQNVTFRCDPISEHNRLYWYRQTLGQGPEFLTYFQNEAQLEKSRLLSDRFSAERPKGSFSTLEIQRTEQGDSAMYLCASSYLTGGQDSPLHFGNGTRLTVT.

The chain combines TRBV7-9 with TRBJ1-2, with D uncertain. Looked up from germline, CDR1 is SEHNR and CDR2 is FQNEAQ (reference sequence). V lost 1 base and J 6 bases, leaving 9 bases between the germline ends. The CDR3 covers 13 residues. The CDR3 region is CASSLVNGDGYTF. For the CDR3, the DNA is TGTGCCAGCAGCTTAGTGAACGGGGATGGCTACACCTTC.

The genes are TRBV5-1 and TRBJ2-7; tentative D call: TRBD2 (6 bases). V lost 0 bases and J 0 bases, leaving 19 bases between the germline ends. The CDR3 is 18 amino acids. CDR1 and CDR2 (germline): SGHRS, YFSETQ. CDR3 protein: CASSLAGIVPDYSYEQYF. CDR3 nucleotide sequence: TGCGCCAGCAGCTTGGCCGGGATAGTCCCGGACTACTCCTACGAGCAGTACTTC. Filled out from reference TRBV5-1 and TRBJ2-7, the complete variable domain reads KAGVTQTPRYLIKTRGQQVTLSCSPISGHRSVSWYQQTPGQGLQFLFEYFSETQRNKGNFPGRFSGRQFSNSRSEMNVSTLELGDSALYLCASSLAGIVPDYSYEQYFGPGTRLTVT.

The CDR3 DNA follows: TGTGCCAGCAGCCCATTTAGCGGGCCCGAGCAGTACTTC. It translates to CASSPFSGPEQYF. V usage is TRBV7-9 and J usage is TRBJ2-7, with 7 bases matching TRBD2. Trimming took 5 bases from V and 6 from J; bases not matched to a gene: 7. Germline V gives CDR1 SEHNR, CDR2 FQNEAQ (reference sequence). The length of the CDR3 is 13 residues. Filled out from reference TRBV7-9 and TRBJ2-7, the complete variable domain reads DTGVSQNPRHKITKRGQNVTFRCDPISEHNRLYWYRQTLGQGPEFLTYFQNEAQLEKSRLLSDRFSAERPKGSFSTLEIQRTEQGDSAMYLCASSPFSGPEQYFGPGTRLTVT.

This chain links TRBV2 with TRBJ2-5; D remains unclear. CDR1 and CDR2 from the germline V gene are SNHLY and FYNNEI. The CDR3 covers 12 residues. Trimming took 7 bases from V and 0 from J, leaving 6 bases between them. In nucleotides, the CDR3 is TGTGCCAGCAACCGGGACCAAGAGACCCAGTACTTC. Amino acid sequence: CASNRDQETQYF.

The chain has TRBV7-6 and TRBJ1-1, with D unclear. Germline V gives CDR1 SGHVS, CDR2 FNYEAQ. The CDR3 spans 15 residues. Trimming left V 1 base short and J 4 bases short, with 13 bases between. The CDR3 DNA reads TGTGCCAGCAGCTTAGGCGGTTTAGGTTCCACTGAAGCTTTCTTT. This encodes CASSLGGLGSTEAFF.

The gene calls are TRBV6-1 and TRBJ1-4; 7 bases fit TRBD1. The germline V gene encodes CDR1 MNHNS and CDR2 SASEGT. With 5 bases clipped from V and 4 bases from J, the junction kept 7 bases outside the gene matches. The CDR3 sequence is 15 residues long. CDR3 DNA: TGTGCCAGCAGTATCCAGACAGGGTTTAATGAAAAACTGTTTTTT. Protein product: CASSIQTGFNEKLFF.

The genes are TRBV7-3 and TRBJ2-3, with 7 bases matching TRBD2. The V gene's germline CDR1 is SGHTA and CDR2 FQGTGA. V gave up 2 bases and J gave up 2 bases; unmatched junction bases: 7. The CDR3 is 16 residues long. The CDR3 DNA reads TGTGCCAGCAGCTTAGGCGGGGGACCCAACACAGATACGCAGTATTTT. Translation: CASSLGGGPNTDTQYF.

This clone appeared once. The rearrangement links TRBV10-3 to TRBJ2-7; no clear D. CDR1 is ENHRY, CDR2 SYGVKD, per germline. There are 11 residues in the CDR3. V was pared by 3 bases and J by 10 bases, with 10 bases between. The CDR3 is CAISDPPIQYF. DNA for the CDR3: TGTGCCATCAGTGACCCCCCTATCCAGTACTTC.

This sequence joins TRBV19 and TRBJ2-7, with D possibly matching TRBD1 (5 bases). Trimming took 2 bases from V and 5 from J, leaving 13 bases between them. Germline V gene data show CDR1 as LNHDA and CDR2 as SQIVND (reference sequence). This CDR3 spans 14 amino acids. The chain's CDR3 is CASSIRQPGHEQYF. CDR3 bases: TGTGCCAGTAGTATAAGACAGCCCGGCCACGAGCAGTACTTC. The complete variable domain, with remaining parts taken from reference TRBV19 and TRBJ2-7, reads DGGITQSPKYLFRKEGQNVTLSCEQNLNHDAMYWYRQDPGQGLRLIYYSQIVNDFQKGDIAEGYSVSREKKESFPLTVTSAQKNPTAFYLCASSIRQPGHEQYFGPGTRLTVT.

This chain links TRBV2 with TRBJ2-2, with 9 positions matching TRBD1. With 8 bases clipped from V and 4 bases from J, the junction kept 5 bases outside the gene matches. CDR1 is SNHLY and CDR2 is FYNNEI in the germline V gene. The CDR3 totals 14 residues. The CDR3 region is CASGMDRGTGELFF. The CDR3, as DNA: TGTGCCAGCGGCATGGACAGGGGCACCGGGGAGCTGTTTTTT.

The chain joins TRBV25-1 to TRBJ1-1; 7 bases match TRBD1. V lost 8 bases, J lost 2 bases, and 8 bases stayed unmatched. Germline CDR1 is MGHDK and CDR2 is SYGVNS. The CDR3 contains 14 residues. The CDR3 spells CASGPWTGNTEAFF. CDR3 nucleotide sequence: TGTGCCAGCGGACCCTGGACAGGCAACACTGAAGCTTTCTTT. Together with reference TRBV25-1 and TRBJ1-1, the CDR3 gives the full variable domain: EADIYQTPRYLVIGTGKKITLECSQTMGHDKMYWYQQDPGMELHLIHYSYGVNSTEKGDLSSESTVSRIRTEHFPLTLESARPSHTSQYLCASGPWTGNTEAFFGQGTRLTVV.

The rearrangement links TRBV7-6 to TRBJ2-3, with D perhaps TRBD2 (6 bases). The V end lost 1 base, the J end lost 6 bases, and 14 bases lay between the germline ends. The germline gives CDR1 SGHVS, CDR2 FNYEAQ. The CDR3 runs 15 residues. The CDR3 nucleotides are TGTGCCAGCAGCTTAGGGGCGGGGTACGCGGATACGCAGTATTTT. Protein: CASSLGAGYADTQYF.

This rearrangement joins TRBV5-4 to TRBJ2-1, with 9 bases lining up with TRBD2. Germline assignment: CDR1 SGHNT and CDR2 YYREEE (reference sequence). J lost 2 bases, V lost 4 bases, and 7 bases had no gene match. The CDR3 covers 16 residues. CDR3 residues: CASSRRLAVTYNEQFF. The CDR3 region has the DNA TGTGCCAGCAGCCGGAGACTAGCGGTAACCTACAATGAGCAGTTCTTC.

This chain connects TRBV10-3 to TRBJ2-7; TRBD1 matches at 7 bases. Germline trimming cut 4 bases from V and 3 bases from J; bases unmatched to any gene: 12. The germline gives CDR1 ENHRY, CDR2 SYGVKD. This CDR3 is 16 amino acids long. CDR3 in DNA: TGTGCCATCAGTGCCTTCTCCCAGAGGGACAGCTACGAGCAGTACTTC. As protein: CAISAFSQRDSYEQYF.

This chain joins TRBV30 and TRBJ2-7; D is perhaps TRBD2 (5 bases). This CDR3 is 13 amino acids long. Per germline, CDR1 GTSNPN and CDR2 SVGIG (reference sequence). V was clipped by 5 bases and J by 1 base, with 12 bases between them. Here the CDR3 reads CAWERGPSYEQYF. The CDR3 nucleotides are TGTGCCTGGGAGAGAGGGCCATCCTACGAGCAGTACTTC.

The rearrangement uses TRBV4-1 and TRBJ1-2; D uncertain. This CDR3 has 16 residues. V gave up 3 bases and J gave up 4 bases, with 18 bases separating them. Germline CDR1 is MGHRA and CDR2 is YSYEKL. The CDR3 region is CASSHQARSSAYGYTF. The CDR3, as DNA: TGCGCCAGCAGCCATCAAGCGAGGAGTTCCGCCTATGGCTACACCTTC.

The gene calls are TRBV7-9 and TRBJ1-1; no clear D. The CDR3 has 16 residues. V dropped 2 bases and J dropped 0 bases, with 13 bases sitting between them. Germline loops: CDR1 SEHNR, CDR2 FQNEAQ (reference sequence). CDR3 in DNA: TGTGCCAGCAGCTTACGGTCAGGTCGAATGAACACTGAAGCTTTCTTT. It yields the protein CASSLRSGRMNTEAFF. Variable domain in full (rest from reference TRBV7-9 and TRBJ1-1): DTGVSQNPRHKITKRGQNVTFRCDPISEHNRLYWYRQTLGQGPEFLTYFQNEAQLEKSRLLSDRFSAERPKGSFSTLEIQRTEQGDSAMYLCASSLRSGRMNTEAFFGQGTRLTVV.

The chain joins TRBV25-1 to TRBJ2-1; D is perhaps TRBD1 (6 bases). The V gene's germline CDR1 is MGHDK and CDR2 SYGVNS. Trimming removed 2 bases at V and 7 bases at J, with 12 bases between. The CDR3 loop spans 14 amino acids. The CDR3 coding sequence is TGTGCCAGCAGTGAAACAGGGTCGAGGAATGAGCAGTTCTTC. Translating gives CASSETGSRNEQFF.

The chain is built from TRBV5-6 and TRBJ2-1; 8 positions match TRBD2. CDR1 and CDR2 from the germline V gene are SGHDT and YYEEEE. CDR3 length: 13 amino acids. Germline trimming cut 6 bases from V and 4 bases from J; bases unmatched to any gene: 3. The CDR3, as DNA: TGTGCCAGCACCGCGGGGGGTTACAATGAGCAGTTCTTC. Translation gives CASTAGGYNEQFF.